The 26 T cell receptor beta chains in this list originate from one sample, sequenced in a study of OX40 agonist ivuxolimab in advanced cancers. Using immunoSEQ multiplex PCR, the repertoire was profiled, and TCRdb retains in-frame clones only, with some absent. The data contain around 70,000 clones, about 84% of them singletons. The material sequenced was CD4+ or CD8+ T cells sorted from blood, taken in a trial of the OX40 agonist ivuxolimab. The source is an adult with an advanced solid tumor such as melanoma, head and neck, liver or kidney cancer.

This clone was seen a few times. One end of the junction does not line up with germline, which may come from a read error. The J gene is TRBJ2-1, the V gene TRBV7-3; the match to TRBD2 covers 8 bases. The CDR3 is 13 residues long. Germline V gene data show CDR1 as SGHTA and CDR2 as FQGTGA. CDR3 coding DNA: TGTGCCAGCAGCCCAGAGGGACTAGTCGGAAAAATCTTC. This translates into CASSPEGLVGKIF.

The chain recombines TRBV7-9 with TRBJ2-7, with D perhaps matching TRBD2 (6 bases). The V end was cut by 0 bases, the J end by 3 bases, with 9 bases between. The CDR3 length is 14 residues. Germline V gives CDR1 SEHNR, CDR2 FQNEAQ (reference sequence). CDR3 in DNA: TGTGCCAGCAGCTTAGCGGGAGGAGGCTACGAGCAGTACTTC. It yields the protein CASSLAGGGYEQYF.

DNA of the CDR3: TGTGCCAGCAGCCAAGATGGGCAGGGCCGTTTGAGCAATGGCTACACCTTC. Translated, it gives CASSQDGQGRLSNGYTF. J is TRBJ1-2 and V is TRBV14, with a possible D match to TRBD1 (5 bases). V lost 0 bases and J 6 bases, leaving 20 bases between the germline ends. The CDR3 is 17 amino acids. Germline V gene lookup returns CDR1 SGHDN and CDR2 FVKESK.

The chain is built from TRBV4-1 and TRBJ2-3; 7 bases agree with TRBD2. This CDR3 has 17 residues. Germline V CDR1 and CDR2: MGHRA, YSYEKL. V shed 8 bases and J 2 bases; nucleotides not matched to a gene: 16. In nucleotides, the CDR3 is TGCGCCAGCGGTCGGTCGACTAGCTCAAGGCCCACAGATACGCAGTATTTT. Its translation is CASGRSTSSRPTDTQYF.

This chain joins TRBV5-5 and TRBJ2-4; D tentatively fits TRBD1 or TRBD2 (5 bases each). Per the germline V gene, CDR1 is SGHKS and CDR2 is YYEKEE (reference sequence). This CDR3 spans 13 amino acids. V was clipped by 8 bases and J by 5 bases, with 14 bases between them. The CDR3 DNA reads TGTGCCAGTTCTATGAGGGGACAAAACATTCAGTACTTC. This translates into CASSMRGQNIQYF.

This chain uses TRBV6-6 with TRBJ2-7; D could derive from TRBD1 or TRBD2 (6 bases each). This CDR3 spans 15 amino acids. CDR1 MNHNY and CDR2 SVGAGI come from the germline V gene (reference sequence). V was pared by 6 bases and J by 5 bases, with 20 bases between. The CDR3: CASSHGGRVSHEQYF. The CDR3 nucleotides read TGTGCCAGCAGCCACGGGGGCAGGGTGAGCCACGAGCAGTACTTC.

This clone was picked up one time. The chain combines TRBV25-1 with TRBJ2-7; TRBD2 is a possible D gene (6 bases). Per the germline V gene, CDR1 is MGHDK and CDR2 is SYGVNS. This CDR3 comprises 15 residues. The germline V and J ends were trimmed by 0 bases and 7 bases, with 16 bases remaining between them. CDR3 protein: CASSEYWRGSEEQYF. CDR3 DNA: TGTGCCAGCAGTGAATATTGGAGGGGATCGGAGGAGCAGTACTTC.

The J gene is TRBJ2-3, the V gene TRBV19; D gene unclear. Germline-derived CDR1 and CDR2 are LNHDA and SQIVND (reference sequence). The CDR3 runs 14 residues. The V and J ends lost 7 bases and 4 bases respectively, with 15 bases between them. CDR3 coding DNA: TGTGCCAGTACCCCCCCATCCCTCCCAGATACGCAGTATTTT. It yields the protein CASTPPSLPDTQYF.

On this clone itself: At the DNA level, this CDR3 is encoded by other sequences in the same sample as well. The V gene is TRBV27, the J gene TRBJ2-3; D is possibly TRBD2 (6 bases). The germline CDR1 and CDR2 sequences are MNHEY and SMNVEV (reference sequence). This CDR3 is built from 18 residues. The V end lost 2 bases, the J end lost 0 bases, and 18 bases lay between the germline ends. This CDR3 reads CASSLVGSGKLSTDTQYF. The CDR3 DNA reads as TGTGCCAGCAGTTTAGTAGGTAGCGGAAAGCTTAGCACAGATACGCAGTATTTT.

CDR3 protein: CASSLDLGNPGNTIYF. CDR3 DNA sequence: TGTGCCAGCAGCCTCGACTTGGGAAATCCTGGAAACACCATATATTTT. The chain combines TRBV9 with TRBJ1-3; no clear D. This CDR3 region has 16 residues. Trimming removed 4 bases from V and 2 bases from J, with 16 bases in between. Germline CDR1 and CDR2: SGDLS and YYNGEE.

The J gene is TRBJ2-1, the V gene TRBV7-2; D possibly corresponds to TRBD1 (6 bases). The germline V gene encodes CDR1 SGHTA and CDR2 FQGNSA. The CDR3 is 15 amino acids. Trimming stripped 1 base from V and 2 bases from J, with 9 bases between. CDR3 DNA: TGTGCCAGCAGCTTAGAAGGGGGTCCCTACAATGAGCAGTTCTTC. As protein: CASSLEGGPYNEQFF.

The table lists this clone with a count of one. The CDR3 region is CAWSGGTAREQYF. CDR3 in DNA: TGTGCCTGGAGTGGAGGGACAGCGAGGGAGCAGTACTTC. This chain uses TRBV30 with TRBJ2-7; 7 bases align to TRBD1. V trimming: 1 base; J trimming: 7 bases; junction bases outside the gene matches: 7. CDR3 length: 13 amino acids. Germline CDR1 and CDR2: GTSNPN and SVGIG (reference sequence).

This clone was found once. The chain uses TRBV4-1 and TRBJ2-4; 11 bases line up with TRBD2. Germline trimming cut 3 bases from V and 2 bases from J; bases unmatched to any gene: 3. CDR1 and CDR2 from the germline V gene are MGHRA and YSYEKL. This CDR3 comprises 16 residues. The CDR3: CASSQTSGVTKNIQYF. DNA for the CDR3: TGCGCCAGCAGCCAGACTAGCGGGGTAACCAAAAACATTCAGTACTTC.

V is TRBV2 and J is TRBJ2-5; D remains unclear. Trimming shortened V by 6 bases and J by 5 bases, and 7 bases separated the two germline ends. The germline V gene encodes CDR1 SNHLY and CDR2 FYNNEI. This CDR3 spans 11 amino acids. For the CDR3, the DNA is TGTGCCAGCAGCTTCCTTGAGACCCAGTACTTC. Amino acid sequence: CASSFLETQYF.

The genes are TRBV5-5 and TRBJ2-7; D is unclear. The CDR3 consists of 16 residues. Trimming removed 0 bases at V and 2 bases at J, with 15 bases between. Germline lookup yields CDR1 SGHKS and CDR2 YYEKEE (reference sequence). The DNA of the CDR3 is TGTGCCAGCAGCTTGGCCAAGGCAGCCTACCCCTACGAGCAGTACTTC. It encodes CASSLAKAAYPYEQYF.

The DNA of the CDR3 is TGTGCCAGCTCACCACCTGCGGGAGCTGCCTACGAGCAGTACTTC. It encodes CASSPPAGAAYEQYF. V is TRBV18 and J is TRBJ2-7; 7 nucleotides line up with TRBD2. This CDR3 is built from 15 residues. Looked up from germline, CDR1 is KGHSH and CDR2 is LQKENI. V lost 0 bases to trimming and J lost 2 bases; unmatched junction nucleotides: 4.

V usage is TRBV7-9 and J usage is TRBJ2-1; unclear D gene. CDR3 length: 16 amino acids. Germline V lookup: CDR1 SEHNR, CDR2 FQNEAQ (reference sequence). V was pared by 5 bases and J by 11 bases, with 25 bases between. This CDR3 reads CASSPHAAYGVGKQFF. In DNA form, the CDR3 reads TGTGCCAGCAGCCCCCACGCGGCGTATGGTGTAGGAAAGCAGTTCTTC. The entire variable domain, with the rest obtained from reference TRBV7-9 and TRBJ2-1, is as follows: DTGVSQNPRHKITKRGQNVTFRCDPISEHNRLYWYRQTLGQGPEFLTYFQNEAQLEKSRLLSDRFSAERPKGSFSTLEIQRTEQGDSAMYLCASSPHAAYGVGKQFFGPGTRLTVL.

This clone was found once. The chain combines TRBV7-9 with TRBJ2-3; 8 bases are a match to TRBD1. From germline, CDR1 is SEHNR and CDR2 FQNEAQ (reference sequence). The CDR3 sequence is 15 residues long. V was clipped by 6 bases and J by 3 bases; unmatched bases: 8. The CDR3 DNA reads as TGTGCCAGCAGTCCCGGACAGGGTTGGACAGATACGCAGTATTTT. This sequence encodes CASSPGQGWTDTQYF.

The V call is TRBV13, the J call TRBJ2-7; the D call may be TRBD1 or TRBD2 (5 bases each). Germline CDR1 is PRHDT and CDR2 is FYEKMQ (reference sequence). The V gene lost 3 bases and the J gene lost 6 bases, with 12 bases spanning the gap. The CDR3 consists of 13 residues. CDR3 DNA sequence: TGTGCCAGCAGCTTCCAAAAGGGGACCGAGCAGTACTTC. Its translation is CASSFQKGTEQYF.

The chain employs TRBV11-2 and TRBJ2-1; 9 nucleotides align to TRBD2. Looked up from germline, CDR1 is SGHAT and CDR2 is FQNNGV. CDR3 length: 15 residues. V lost 1 base and J lost 7; bases outside the gene matches: 5. The CDR3 spells CASSLGASGKNEQFF. The CDR3 DNA is TGTGCCAGCAGCTTAGGGGCTAGCGGGAAGAATGAGCAGTTCTTC.

V usage is TRBV10-1 and J usage is TRBJ2-1; 7 bases fit TRBD1. The CDR3 length is 13 residues. V shed 4 bases and J 12 bases; nucleotides not matched to a gene: 9. The germline V gene has CDR1 WNHNN and CDR2 SYGVQD (reference sequence). DNA of the CDR3: TGCGCCAGCAGTGGTGGTCGGACAGGAGTGCAGTTCTTC. Its protein is CASSGGRTGVQFF.

The chain combines TRBV6-6 with TRBJ2-7; 8 bases align to TRBD1. The CDR3 is 14 residues long. Germline V lookup: CDR1 MNHNY, CDR2 SVGAGI (reference sequence). J was trimmed by 2 bases and V by 4 bases; bases with no gene match: 4. CDR3 bases: TGTGCCAGCAGTTCCGACAGGGGAGCCTACGAGCAGTACTTC. Amino acid sequence: CASSSDRGAYEQYF.

The J gene is TRBJ1-5, the V gene TRBV19; D is possibly TRBD1 (6 bases). Trimming took 6 bases from V and 8 from J, leaving 20 bases between them. This CDR3 has 15 residues. Per the germline V gene, CDR1 is LNHDA and CDR2 is SQIVND (reference sequence). The CDR3 nucleotides are TGTGCCAGTAGCAAAACAGGGACCTACTTGGAGCCCCAGCATTTT. This translates into CASSKTGTYLEPQHF.

The gene calls are TRBV2 and TRBJ2-1; the D is unclear. The CDR3 consists of 12 residues. The V and J ends lost 8 bases and 10 bases respectively, with 15 bases between them. Germline-derived CDR1 and CDR2 are SNHLY and FYNNEI. This CDR3 reads CASFGFGSEQFF. The CDR3 coding sequence is TGTGCCAGCTTCGGGTTTGGCAGCGAGCAGTTCTTC.

The chain links TRBV7-6 to TRBJ2-2; tentative D call: TRBD1 (5 bases). The CDR3 has 17 residues. In germline, CDR1 is SGHVS, CDR2 FNYEAQ. The V gene lost 4 bases and the J gene lost 4 bases, with 19 bases spanning the gap. CDR3 bases: TGTGCCAGCAGCTACCTAAACGGGCAACAGGCCACCGGGGAGCTGTTTTTT. Its protein product is CASSYLNGQQATGELFF.

The chain is built from TRBV4-1 and TRBJ2-5, with 7 bases that match TRBD2. Germline V CDR1 and CDR2: MGHRA, YSYEKL. This CDR3 is built from 16 residues. With 1 base clipped from V and 2 bases from J, the junction kept 7 bases outside the gene matches. The CDR3 DNA reads TGCGCCAGCAGCCAAGTTGAGACTAGCTGGCAAGAGACCCAGTACTTC. Translating it yields CASSQVETSWQETQYF.